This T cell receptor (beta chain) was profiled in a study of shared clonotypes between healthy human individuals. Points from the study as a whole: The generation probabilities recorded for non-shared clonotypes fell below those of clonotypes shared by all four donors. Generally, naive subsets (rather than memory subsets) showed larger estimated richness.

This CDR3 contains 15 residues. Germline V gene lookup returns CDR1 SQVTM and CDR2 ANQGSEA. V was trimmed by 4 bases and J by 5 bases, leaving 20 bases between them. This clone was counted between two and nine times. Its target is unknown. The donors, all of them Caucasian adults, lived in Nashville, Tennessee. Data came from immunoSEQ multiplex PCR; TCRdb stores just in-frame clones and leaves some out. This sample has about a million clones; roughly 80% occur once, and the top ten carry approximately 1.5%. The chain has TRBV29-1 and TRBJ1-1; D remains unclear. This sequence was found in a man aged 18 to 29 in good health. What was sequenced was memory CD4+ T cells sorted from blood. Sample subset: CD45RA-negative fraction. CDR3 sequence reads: CSVAGRQDERTEAFF. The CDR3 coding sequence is TGCAGCGTTGCCGGAAGGCAGGACGAGCGGACTGAAGCTTTCTTT.